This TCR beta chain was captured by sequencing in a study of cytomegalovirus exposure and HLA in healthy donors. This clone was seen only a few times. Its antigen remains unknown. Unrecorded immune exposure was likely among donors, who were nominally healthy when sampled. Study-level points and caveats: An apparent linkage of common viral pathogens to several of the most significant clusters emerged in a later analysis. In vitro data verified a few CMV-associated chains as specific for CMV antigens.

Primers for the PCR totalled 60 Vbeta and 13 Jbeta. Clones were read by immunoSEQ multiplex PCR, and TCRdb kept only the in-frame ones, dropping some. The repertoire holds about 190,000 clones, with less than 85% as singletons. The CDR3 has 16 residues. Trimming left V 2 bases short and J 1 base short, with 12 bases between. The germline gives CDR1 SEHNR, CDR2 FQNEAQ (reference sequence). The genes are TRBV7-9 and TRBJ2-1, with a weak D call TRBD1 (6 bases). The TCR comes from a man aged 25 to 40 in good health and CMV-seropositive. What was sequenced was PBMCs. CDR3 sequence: CASSLSSRGSYNEQFF. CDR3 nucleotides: TGTGCCAGCAGCTTATCCAGCAGGGGTTCCTACAATGAGCAGTTCTTC. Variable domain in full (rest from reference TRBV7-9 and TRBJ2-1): DTGVSQNPRHKITKRGQNVTFRCDPISEHNRLYWYRQTLGQGPEFLTYFQNEAQLEKSRLLSDRFSAERPKGSFSTLEIQRTEQGDSAMYLCASSLSSRGSYNEQFFGPGTRLTVL.